What follows are 20 T cell receptor beta chains derived from one specimen sequenced in a study of cytomegalovirus exposure and HLA in healthy donors. 60 Vbeta and 13 Jbeta primers were used in PCR. TCRdb keeps only in-frame clones here, not all; method: immunoSEQ multiplex PCR. The data contain 150,000 to 180,000 clones, around 80% of them singletons. Sequencing was done on a sample of PBMCs. All receptors derive from a woman aged 40-49 years in good health and CMV-seronegative.

V usage is TRBV7-2 and J usage is TRBJ2-4; TRBD2 aligns across 9 bases. The germline V gene encodes CDR1 SGHTA and CDR2 FQGNSA. The CDR3 loop spans 16 amino acids. Unmatched junction bases numbered 11, after V lost 1 base and J lost 10 bases. CDR3 region: CASSLEVTSGYRIQYF. The CDR3 DNA reads TGTGCCAGCAGCTTAGAGGTGACTAGCGGCTATAGGATTCAGTACTTC.

This clone was observed a few times. The rearrangement links TRBV6-1 to TRBJ2-1; 8 bases match TRBD2. This CDR3 has 13 amino acids. V lost 6 bases to trimming and J lost 8 bases; unmatched junction nucleotides: 6. The germline V gene has CDR1 MNHNS and CDR2 SASEGT. The CDR3 here is CASRPGLVHEQFF. CDR3 sequence (DNA): TGTGCCAGCAGACCGGGACTAGTTCATGAGCAGTTCTTC.

This chain connects TRBV7-8 to TRBJ1-3; D uncertain. CDR1 is SGHVS and CDR2 is FQNEAQ in the germline V gene. Between the trimmed V and J ends, which lost 1 base and 2 bases, there was a span of 12 bases. CDR3 length: 16 residues. CDR3 region: CASSLEGGRTGNTIYF. Written as DNA, the CDR3 is TGTGCCAGCAGCTTAGAGGGAGGCAGGACTGGAAACACCATATATTTT.

The rearrangement joins TRBV7-8 to TRBJ1-1, with TRBD1 matching 10 bases. The trim removed 0 bases at V and 1 base at J, leaving 5 bases unmatched. The germline V gene encodes CDR1 SGHVS and CDR2 FQNEAQ. The CDR3 is 17 amino acids. CDR3 in DNA: TGTGCCAGCAGCTTAGCGGCGACAGGGGGCCCGAACACTGAAGCTTTCTTT. Protein product: CASSLAATGGPNTEAFF.

The rearrangement links TRBV5-1 to TRBJ1-1; D might be TRBD1 (6 bases). This CDR3 has 14 residues. Trimming stripped 1 base from V and 1 base from J, with 8 bases between. Germline-derived CDR1 and CDR2 are SGHRS and YFSETQ. CDR3 bases: TGCGCCAGCAGCTTGTTACAGGGGAACACTGAAGCTTTCTTT. Protein sequence: CASSLLQGNTEAFF.

The V call is TRBV4-2, the J call TRBJ2-1; no definite D call. Germline CDR1 reads LGHNA; CDR2 reads YNFKEQ. CDR3 length: 13 residues. V dropped 0 bases and J dropped 7 bases, with 7 bases sitting between them. CDR3 DNA sequence: TGTGCCAGCAGCCAAGAAGAGGCAAATGAGCAGTTCTTC. Translated, it gives CASSQEEANEQFF.

The V and J genes are TRBV6-1 and TRBJ2-7; D is possibly TRBD1 (6 bases). The V and J ends lost 6 bases and 1 base respectively, with 16 bases between them. This CDR3 has 15 amino acids. CDR1 and CDR2 (germline): MNHNS, SASEGT. CDR3 DNA: TGTGCCAGCAGGCCGCCAGGGGTCGTATCCTACGAGCAGTACTTC. Its protein is CASRPPGVVSYEQYF.

The J gene is TRBJ2-5, the V gene TRBV2, with 12 bases lining up with TRBD2. The germline V gene encodes CDR1 SNHLY and CDR2 FYNNEI. The CDR3 loop spans 15 amino acids. Trimming removed 7 bases from V and 3 bases from J; junction bases left unmatched: 6. CDR3 DNA sequence: TGTGCCAGCAACGGACTAGCGGGACCGGAAGAGACCCAGTACTTC. Protein product: CASNGLAGPEETQYF.

The gene calls are TRBV7-2 and TRBJ1-5; 7 bases align to TRBD1. With V trimmed by 5 bases and J by 6 bases, 7 bases remained unmatched. The CDR3 is 14 residues long. In germline, CDR1 is SGHTA, CDR2 FQGNSA. In DNA form, the CDR3 reads TGTGCCAGCAGCGTTGACAGGGTTCCTCAGCCCCAGCATTTT. Translated: CASSVDRVPQPQHF.

This clone appeared a single time. This sequence joins TRBV2 and TRBJ1-4; TRBD1 matches at 7 bases. The CDR3 sequence is 14 residues long. Looked up from germline, CDR1 is SNHLY and CDR2 is FYNNEI. The V segment lost 6 bases and the J segment 8 bases; nucleotides outside the gene matches: 9. The CDR3 sequence: CASRAAGGREKLFF. CDR3 nucleotides: TGTGCCAGCAGAGCCGCAGGGGGTCGAGAAAAACTGTTTTTT.

The DNA of the CDR3 is TGTGCCAGCAGCTTAGTCGGCGGATTGGCCGGGGAGCTGTTTTTT. Translation: CASSLVGGLAGELFF. V is TRBV7-8 and J is TRBJ2-2; D call uncertain. Germline lookup yields CDR1 SGHVS and CDR2 FQNEAQ. The CDR3 covers 15 residues. The germline V and J ends were trimmed by 1 base and 6 bases, with 12 bases remaining between them.

The chain combines TRBV5-1 with TRBJ2-1; the match to TRBD1 covers 9 bases. V shed 4 bases and J 8 bases; nucleotides not matched to a gene: 10. The germline gives CDR1 SGHRS, CDR2 YFSETQ. This CDR3 is built from 15 residues. CDR3 nucleotide sequence: TGCGCCAGCAGCCCCGAGACAGGGGGGGAACATGAGCAGTTCTTC. Its translation: CASSPETGGEHEQFF.

There are a few counts of this clone. The CDR3 is CASNDGSLEQYF. The DNA for the CDR3 is TGTGCCAGCAATGATGGCTCTCTCGAGCAGTACTTC. The rearrangement links TRBV2 to TRBJ2-7; D is uncertain. The CDR3 length is 12 residues. Germline CDR1 SNHLY, CDR2 FYNNEI. V was cut by 7 bases and J by 6 bases, with 13 bases left in between.

In its sample, this clone was seen a few times. This chain joins TRBV5-6 and TRBJ2-3; D is unclear. CDR1 and CDR2 from the germline V gene are SGHDT and YYEEEE. Trimming stripped 1 base from V and 2 bases from J, with 11 bases between. The CDR3 runs to 15 residues. The CDR3 DNA follows: TGTGCCAGCAGCTTGAGACTCTCGGCCACAGATACGCAGTATTTT. Its protein is CASSLRLSATDTQYF.

The chain couples TRBV2 to TRBJ1-1; D remains unclear. Germline values: CDR1 SNHLY, CDR2 FYNNEI. The CDR3 is 16 amino acids. The V and J ends lost 4 bases and 0 bases respectively, with 15 bases between them. This CDR3 is CASSGTLGVMNTEAFF. For the CDR3, the DNA is TGTGCCAGCAGTGGAACCCTAGGTGTGATGAACACTGAAGCTTTCTTT. Filled out from reference TRBV2 and TRBJ1-1, the complete variable domain reads EPEVTQTPSHQVTQMGQEVILRCVPISNHLYFYWYRQILGQKVEFLVSFYNNEISEKSEIFDDQFSVERPDGSNFTLKIRSTKLEDSAMYFCASSGTLGVMNTEAFFGQGTRLTVV.

V is TRBV30 and J is TRBJ1-4, with a weak D call TRBD1 (6 bases). The ends were cut back, 0 bases at V and 10 bases at J, with 15 bases in the middle. From germline, CDR1 is GTSNPN and CDR2 SVGIG (reference sequence). The CDR3 covers 14 residues. Here the CDR3 reads CAWSVPGANGKLFF. In nucleotides, the CDR3 is TGTGCCTGGAGTGTACCAGGGGCTAACGGAAAACTGTTTTTT.

The rearrangement links TRBV6-1 to TRBJ1-5; 8 bases align to TRBD1. Trimming took 7 bases from V and 0 from J; bases not matched to a gene: 5. The germline CDR1 and CDR2 sequences are MNHNS and SASEGT. There are 15 residues in the CDR3. Here the CDR3 DNA reads TGTGCCAGCATCAACAGGGGGGGTAGCAATCAGCCCCAGCATTTT. Translated: CASINRGGSNQPQHF.

The chain carries TRBV5-1 and TRBJ1-1; D is uncertain. CDR1 is SGHRS, CDR2 YFSETQ, per germline. V lost 5 bases and J 1 base, leaving 15 bases between the germline ends. This CDR3 has 15 residues. The CDR3 region has the DNA TGCGCCAGCAGTAACGAGGGCATCTGGAACACTGAAGCTTTCTTT. Translated: CASSNEGIWNTEAFF.

V usage is TRBV4-1 and J usage is TRBJ1-6; the D gene is possibly TRBD1 (6 bases). V lost 0 bases and J 8 bases, leaving 11 bases between the germline ends. CDR1 is MGHRA and CDR2 is YSYEKL in the germline V gene. The CDR3 consists of 15 residues. The CDR3 is CASSQDRGRDSPLHF. The CDR3 region has the DNA TGCGCCAGCAGCCAAGACAGGGGCCGGGATTCACCCCTCCACTTT.

The V and J genes are TRBV19 and TRBJ1-5, with TRBD1 matching over 7 bases. The germline gives CDR1 LNHDA, CDR2 SQIVND (reference sequence). The CDR3 contains 13 residues. The junction had 1 base not matched to a gene; V was cut back by 6 bases and J by 2 bases. The CDR3 bases are TGTGCCAGTAGGGGGACAGGCAATCAGCCCCAGCATTTT. As protein: CASRGTGNQPQHF.